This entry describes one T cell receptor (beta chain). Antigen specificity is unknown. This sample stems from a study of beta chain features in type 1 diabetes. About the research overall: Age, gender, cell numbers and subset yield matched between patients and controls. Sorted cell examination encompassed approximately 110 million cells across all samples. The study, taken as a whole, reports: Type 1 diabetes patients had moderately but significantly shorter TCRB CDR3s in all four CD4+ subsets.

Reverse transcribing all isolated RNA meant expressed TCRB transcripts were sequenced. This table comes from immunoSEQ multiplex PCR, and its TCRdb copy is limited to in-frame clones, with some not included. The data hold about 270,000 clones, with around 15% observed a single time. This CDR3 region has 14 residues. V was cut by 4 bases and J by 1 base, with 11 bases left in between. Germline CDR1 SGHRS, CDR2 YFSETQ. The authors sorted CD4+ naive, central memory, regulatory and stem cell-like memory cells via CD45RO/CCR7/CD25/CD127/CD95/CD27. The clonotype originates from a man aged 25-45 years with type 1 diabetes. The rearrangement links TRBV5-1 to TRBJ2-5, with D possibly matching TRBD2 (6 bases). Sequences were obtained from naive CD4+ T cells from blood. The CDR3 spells CASSPGLGQETQYF. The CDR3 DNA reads TGCGCCAGCAGCCCGGGACTGGGCCAAGAGACCCAGTACTTC.